This T cell receptor beta chain was retrieved from a study of blood T cell repertoires in COVID-19 (TCRdb year 2020). Regarding the complete study: Collaborator samples came from the United States, Italy and Spain and covered acute and convalescent phases of COVID-19. The prospective study material was composed of cDNA or gDNA derived from T cells, B-cell-depleted T cells, or PBMCs. Deeply sampled blood TCRbeta repertoires from subjects exposed to, actively infected with, or recovered from COVID-19 were included in the dataset. The repertoires were released in a freely available public database intended as a resource for research on the immune response to SARS-CoV-2. The samples were drawn from the first 160 participants of the ongoing ImmuneRACE study and from 1,200 or so subjects provided by 6 global collaborators. A de-identified subject ID, COVID-19 status, age in years and sex were almost always included in the sample metadata. Where available, HLA class I and class II types were taken from metadata supplied by the sample provider and were not determined by assay-based typing.

The immunoSEQ Assay, a bias-controlled multiplex PCR, was used to amplify TCRbeta CDR3 regions from genomic DNA. For the original study's pipeline: The number of nucleated cells in each sample was estimated from the amplification of reference gene primers within the assay. To quantify the absolute abundance of each unique TCRbeta CDR3 rearrangement, sequence reads were collapsed and filtered. For each sample, productive Simpson clonality was calculated as the square root of Simpson's diversity index across productive rearrangements. Drawn from immuneACCESS, this table holds only the in-frame rearrangements with V and J called that TCRdb kept. Clones are partly lost; checked studies trace under half to an unresolved V gene and leave the rest unexplained. V and J calls plus clone size are reproduced from that table; the DNA served to infer D and trimming. The table for this sample lists over 130,000 clones; roughly 80% of them were counted only once. Clones ranked in the top ten supply 7.5% to 8.5% of the sample.

The CDR3 numbers 14 residues from cysteine through phenylalanine. The DNA shown is the 42-base CDR3, in frame from base 1. V drops 0 bases and J drops 3 bases, leaving 8 bases in between. The germline V gene provides CDR1 MNHEY and CDR2 SVGAGI. Turning to this clone: Its binding antigen is unknown. Qualities for individual bases were not recorded, and no much larger clone is one base off.

Paper-wide results and their limitations: The amount of clinical and demographic metadata varied by source and participant and was provided uncurated.

Whole blood was collected in K2EDTA tubes by collaborating institutions according to the institutions' own protocols. For TCRbeta analysis, collaborators shipped samples as frozen whole blood, isolated PBMCs, or DNA extracted from either of those sample types. This receptor was identified in a human donor in a cohort sampled during active COVID-19. The rearranged segments are TRBV6-5 and TRBJ2-5, with TRBD1 as a weak D call on 6 bases. Specimen: peripheral blood. The CDR3 amino acid sequence is: CASSYSGQKETQYF. The bases are TGTGCCAGCAGTTACTCCGGACAGAAAGAGACCCAGTACTTC.